This T cell receptor beta chain appears in the sequencing data of a study of graft-versus-host responses after intestinal transplantation. The wider study: Anti-thymocyte globulin induction was given to all recipients, followed by tacrolimus and steroids for 2 to 3 years. Study-wide findings and caveats: In patients with graft-donor T cell macrochimerism, allograft graft-versus-host to host-versus-graft clonal ratios were high.

On this clone itself: What it recognizes is unknown.

Sequencing used immunoSEQ multiplex PCR; TCRdb keeps in-frame clones, though not all of them. Of around 45,000 clones in the sample, approximately 94% were seen once. The TCR comes from a human patient who received an intestinal transplant, so some T cells may come from the graft donor. This specimen was PBMCs, taken approximately 350 days after intestinal transplant.

CDR3 loop: CASSFFRVVQGNSPLHF. CDR3 nucleotides: TGTGCCAGCAGCTTCTTTCGCGTCGTACAGGGTAATTCACCCCTCCACTTT. The chain recombines TRBV5-5 with TRBJ1-6, with a weak D call TRBD1 (6 bases). The germline V and J ends were trimmed by 2 bases and 6 bases, with 18 bases remaining between them. The CDR3 extends over 17 amino acids. Germline-derived CDR1 and CDR2 are SGHKS and YYEKEE (reference sequence).